The 23 T cell receptor beta chains below were found in one sample sequenced in a study of cytomegalovirus exposure and HLA in healthy donors. The PCR used 60 Vbeta and 13 Jbeta primers. Data came from immunoSEQ multiplex PCR; TCRdb stores just in-frame clones and leaves some out. Of about 140,000 clones in the sample, about 80% were seen once. The sequenced sample was PBMCs. The origin of the receptors is a middle-aged woman in good health and CMV-seronegative.

This sequence joins TRBV7-9 and TRBJ1-2; D is ambiguous. The CDR3 has 16 amino acids. V lost 1 base to trimming and J lost 1 base, with 13 bases between them. The germline CDR1 and CDR2 sequences are SEHNR and FQNEAQ (reference sequence). The CDR3 sequence is CASSLDGSEVNYGYTF. CDR3 coding DNA: TGTGCCAGCAGCTTAGACGGGTCAGAAGTTAACTATGGCTACACCTTC.

V and J are TRBV28 and TRBJ2-7, with a possible D match to TRBD1 (6 bases). Between the trimmed V and J ends, which lost 10 bases and 2 bases, there was a span of 21 bases. Germline CDR1 MDHEN, CDR2 SYDVKM. The CDR3 sequence is 15 residues long. CDR3 region: CATYPDRQLPYEQYF. The CDR3 DNA follows: TGTGCCACTTACCCGGACAGACAACTTCCCTACGAGCAGTACTTC.

J is TRBJ1-1 and V is TRBV28; 9 bases fit TRBD1. Germline V lookup: CDR1 MDHEN, CDR2 SYDVKM. The V segment lost 6 bases and the J segment 5 bases; nucleotides outside the gene matches: 4. This CDR3 comprises 13 residues. CDR3 sequence (DNA): TGTGCCAGCAGGGGACAGGGACGGACTGAAGCTTTCTTT. This codes for CASRGQGRTEAFF.

The rearrangement joins TRBV9 to TRBJ1-3; 9 bases fit TRBD1. V shed 2 bases, J shed 3 bases, and the junction held 6 bases outside the gene matches. Germline V gene lookup returns CDR1 SGDLS and CDR2 YYNGEE. The CDR3 has 16 residues. The CDR3 coding sequence is TGTGCCAGCAGCGTCTTGGGACAGGGCGGTGGAAACACCATATATTTT. Translation: CASSVLGQGGGNTIYF.

The chain is built from TRBV11-2 and TRBJ2-1; the D is unclear. Germline lookup yields CDR1 SGHAT and CDR2 FQNNGV. The CDR3 covers 15 residues. Deletions cut 6 bases from V and 2 bases from J, with 14 bases between. CDR3 sequence reads: CASRITGETYNEQFF. CDR3 DNA sequence: TGTGCCAGCAGAATCACCGGAGAAACCTACAATGAGCAGTTCTTC.

This clone was seen once. The chain uses TRBV2 and TRBJ2-7, with D possibly being TRBD2 (7 bases). This CDR3 is 14 amino acids long. V shed 6 bases and J shed 2 bases, with 14 bases lying between them. Germline CDR1 reads SNHLY; CDR2 reads FYNNEI. The CDR3 sequence: CASSVGGGPYEQYF. The CDR3 DNA is TGTGCCAGCAGCGTAGGGGGGGGACCCTACGAGCAGTACTTC.

The chain is built from TRBV28 and TRBJ2-1; 7 nucleotides agree with TRBD1. Germline V gene sequence: CDR1 MDHEN, CDR2 SYDVKM. V trimming: 3 bases; J trimming: 13 bases; junction bases outside the gene matches: 6. The CDR3 is 12 residues long. The CDR3 DNA is TGTGCCAGCAGTTTGCAACAGGGGCCCCAGTTCTTC. It codes for CASSLQQGPQFF.

The chain joins TRBV4-3 to TRBJ2-4; TRBD2 agrees at 9 bases. The trim removed 3 bases at V and 8 bases at J, leaving 8 bases unmatched. The CDR3 totals 15 residues. Germline lookup yields CDR1 LGHNA and CDR2 YSLEER. CDR3 amino acids: CASSQVWTSADIQYF. As DNA, the CDR3 is TGCGCCAGCAGCCAGGTCTGGACTAGCGCGGACATTCAGTACTTC.

The chain has TRBV18 and TRBJ2-7; perhaps TRBD1 as D (6 bases). This CDR3 spans 15 amino acids. Trimming shortened V by 3 bases and J by 2 bases, and 14 bases separated the two germline ends. Germline CDR1 and CDR2: KGHSH and LQKENI. CDR3 bases: TGTGCCAGCTCACCGGGGGCCCACGAGGCCTACGAGCAGTACTTC. Residues: CASSPGAHEAYEQYF.

This clone appeared a few times. V usage is TRBV7-3 and J usage is TRBJ2-1, with D possibly matching TRBD2 (6 bases). This CDR3 has 16 residues. V lost 5 bases to trimming and J lost 0 bases, with 14 bases between them. CDR1 and CDR2 (germline): SGHTA, FQGTGA. CDR3 sequence reads: CASSSRTGASYNEQFF. CDR3 bases: TGTGCCAGCAGCAGCCGGACGGGAGCCTCCTACAATGAGCAGTTCTTC.

This chain uses TRBV2 with TRBJ1-3; weak D call: TRBD1 (6 bases). Trimming left V 7 bases short and J 0 bases short, with 13 bases between. Germline loops: CDR1 SNHLY, CDR2 FYNNEI. The CDR3 consists of 15 residues. The CDR3 nucleotides are TGTGCCAGCAAGGAAGACAGGCTCTCTGGAAACACCATATATTTT. Protein: CASKEDRLSGNTIYF.

This chain joins TRBV4-3 and TRBJ1-2; unclear D gene. There are 15 residues in the CDR3. With 1 base removed from V and 0 bases from J, the gap between germline ends came to 9 bases. Germline values: CDR1 LGHNA, CDR2 YSLEER. The CDR3 protein is CASSQVAYTNYGYTF. DNA for the CDR3: TGCGCCAGCAGCCAAGTAGCGTATACTAACTATGGCTACACCTTC.

V usage is TRBV10-3 and J usage is TRBJ1-1; D is ambiguous. The CDR3 has 16 residues. V was shortened by 0 bases and J by 5 bases, with 16 bases between the two germline ends. Per germline, CDR1 ENHRY and CDR2 SYGVKD. CDR3 sequence (DNA): TGTGCCATCAGTGAGTCTAGGGTAACCCGGGAAACTGAAGCTTTCTTT. Amino acids: CAISESRVTRETEAFF.

The CDR3 reads CASSPRAGFDYGYTF. DNA for the CDR3: TGTGCCAGCAGCCCACGTGCGGGGTTCGACTATGGCTACACCTTC. The chain links TRBV7-6 to TRBJ1-2, with D hard to call. V lost 5 bases and J 3 bases, leaving 16 bases between the germline ends. The CDR3 consists of 15 residues. The germline CDR1 and CDR2 sequences are SGHVS and FNYEAQ.

The CDR3 spells CASSNRLPEEGYTF. The CDR3 coding sequence is TGTGCCAGCAGTAATCGGCTGCCAGAGGAGGGCTACACCTTC. This chain links TRBV27 with TRBJ1-2; D gene ambiguous. Trimming pared 5 bases from V and 8 bases from J, leaving 18 bases between. This CDR3 is 14 amino acids long. Germline CDR1 is MNHEY and CDR2 is SMNVEV (reference sequence).

V gene TRBV19 combines with J gene TRBJ1-1, with a weak D call TRBD1 (5 bases). V lost 0 bases and J lost 5, with 10 bases in between. Germline loops: CDR1 LNHDA, CDR2 SQIVND (reference sequence). The CDR3 has 14 amino acids. The DNA for the CDR3 is TGTGCCAGTAGTATAGACTACGGGGGGACTGAAGCTTTCTTT. Translation: CASSIDYGGTEAFF. Looking up the rest from reference TRBV19 and TRBJ1-1 gives the full variable domain: DGGITQSPKYLFRKEGQNVTLSCEQNLNHDAMYWYRQDPGQGLRLIYYSQIVNDFQKGDIAEGYSVSREKKESFPLTVTSAQKNPTAFYLCASSIDYGGTEAFFGQGTRLTVV.

This rearrangement joins TRBV4-2 to TRBJ2-7; TRBD2 matches at 10 bases. The CDR3 is made up of 14 amino acids. J lost 3 bases, V lost 8 bases, and 7 bases had no gene match. In germline, CDR1 is LGHNA, CDR2 YNFKEQ. Here the CDR3 DNA reads TGTGCCAGCCAACCTAGCGGGAGCCTCTACGAGCAGTACTTC. It translates to CASQPSGSLYEQYF.

DNA for the CDR3: TGTGCCAGCAGTTCACAGGGAAAGGGGGTCTACGAGCAGTACTTC. Its translation is CASSSQGKGVYEQYF. This sequence joins TRBV6-6 and TRBJ2-7; TRBD1 is a possible D gene (6 bases). Germline V gene sequence: CDR1 MNHNY, CDR2 SVGAGI (reference sequence). The germline V and J ends were trimmed by 4 bases and 3 bases, with 16 bases remaining between them. CDR3 size: 15 residues.

The chain uses TRBV19 and TRBJ1-3, with a weak D call TRBD1 (5 bases). V lost 8 bases and J 8 bases, leaving 10 bases between the germline ends. The CDR3 covers 11 residues. Per germline, CDR1 LNHDA and CDR2 SQIVND (reference sequence). This chain's CDR3 is CASRAGDTIYF. DNA for the CDR3: TGTGCCAGTCGCGCGGGGGACACCATATATTTT.

The chain employs TRBV27 and TRBJ2-1; 10 positions agree with TRBD2. Germline V gives CDR1 MNHEY, CDR2 SMNVEV (reference sequence). V trimming: 5 bases; J trimming: 4 bases; junction bases outside the gene matches: 11. This CDR3 region has 17 residues. Here the CDR3 reads CASSGRASGRYYNEQFF. Written as DNA, the CDR3 is TGTGCCAGCAGTGGAAGGGCTAGCGGGAGATATTACAATGAGCAGTTCTTC.

Here the CDR3 DNA reads TGTGCCAGCAGCTTGGGCCACAGGGCTTCCGGGGCCAACGTCCTGACTTTC. Translation gives CASSLGHRASGANVLTF. The chain joins TRBV5-4 to TRBJ2-6; possibly TRBD1 for D (6 bases). CDR3 length: 17 amino acids. Germline values: CDR1 SGHNT, CDR2 YYREEE (reference sequence). Deletions cut 0 bases from V and 4 bases from J, with 14 bases between.

The chain couples TRBV11-3 to TRBJ2-7, with TRBD1 matching 9 bases. Germline V CDR1 and CDR2: SGHNT, YENEEA. V shed 4 bases and J 6 bases; nucleotides not matched to a gene: 7. The CDR3 contains 14 residues. The CDR3 loop reads CASSSGQGQGEQYF. The CDR3 bases are TGTGCCAGCAGCTCGGGACAGGGACAAGGCGAGCAGTACTTC.

The chain joins TRBV5-1 to TRBJ2-3; TRBD2 aligns across 12 bases. CDR1 and CDR2 (germline): SGHRS, YFSETQ. The CDR3 extends over 17 amino acids. V shed 2 bases and J 6 bases; nucleotides not matched to a gene: 10. The CDR3: CASSLPLAGGLGDTQYF. DNA for the CDR3: TGCGCCAGCAGCTTACCCCTAGCGGGAGGGCTGGGTGATACGCAGTATTTT.